This TCR beta chain was identified during a study of regulatory T cells in long-lasting Graves disease. Time point denoted: persistent/refractory GD, antithyroid drugs over 5 years with positive TRAb. With RNA extracted from PBMCs as input, the TCR library was made. The CDR3 consists of 15 residues. Germline assignment: CDR1 MNHEY and CDR2 SMNVEV (reference sequence). Deletions cut 5 bases from V and 4 bases from J, with 17 bases between. Investigators prepared the TCR beta libraries by applying iRepertoire HTBI primers and Arm-PCR of CDR3 regions. MiXCR was run by TCRdb on the multiplex PCR reads, yielding one entry per CDR3 protein. Here the sample spans about 460,000 distinct CDR3 sequences, around a fifth being singletons.

Sample: peripheral blood mononuclear cells (PBMCs), taken when the disease was refractory, from a patient treated with antithyroid drugs. The chain employs TRBV27 and TRBJ1-2; the D gene is possibly TRBD1 (5 bases). The sequence was obtained from a female donor with Graves disease. This CDR3 is CASSLSGVGTYGYTF. DNA for the CDR3: TGTGCCAGCAGTCTTAGTGGGGTGGGGACCTATGGCTACACCTTC.